The T cell receptor (beta chain) described here comes from a study of T cell responses to AZD1222 COVID-19 vaccine. Study conclusions and caveats: Reportedly, nearly half of unique spike TCRs recognized epitopes outside B.1.351/B.1.1.7 mutations. Possibly, clonal diversity was underestimated; donors were largely white British and included more females.

Assay used: immunoSEQ multiplex PCR; TCRdb lists only in-frame clones, some missing. Of some 120,000 clones listed, 90% were seen once; the top ten hold approximately 7.9%. The ends were cut back, 2 bases at V and 8 bases at J, with 13 bases in the middle. CDR1 is SGHRS and CDR2 is YFSETQ in the germline V gene. The CDR3 contains 13 residues. About this clone itself: No antigen is known for it.

This clonotype was obtained from an adult in good health. The rearrangement links TRBV5-1 to TRBJ1-1; unclear D gene. Sample: peripheral blood, taken on day 0 of AZD1222 vaccination. The CDR3 nucleotides read TGCGCCAGCAGCTTCGGAGACCGGCTAGAAGCTTTCTTT. Its protein is CASSFGDRLEAFF.